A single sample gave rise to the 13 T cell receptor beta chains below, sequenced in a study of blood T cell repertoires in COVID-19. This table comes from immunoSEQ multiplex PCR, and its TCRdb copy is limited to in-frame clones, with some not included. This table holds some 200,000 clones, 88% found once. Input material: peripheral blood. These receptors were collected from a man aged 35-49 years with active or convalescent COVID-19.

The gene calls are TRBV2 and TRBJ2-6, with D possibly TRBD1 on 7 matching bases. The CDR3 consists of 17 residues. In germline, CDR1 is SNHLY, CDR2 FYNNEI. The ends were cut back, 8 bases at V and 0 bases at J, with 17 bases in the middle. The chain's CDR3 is CASQGGQRPSGANVLTF. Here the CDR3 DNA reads TGTGCCAGCCAGGGGGGACAAAGACCCTCTGGGGCCAACGTCCTGACTTTC. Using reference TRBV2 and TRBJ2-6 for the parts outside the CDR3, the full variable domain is EPEVTQTPSHQVTQMGQEVILRCVPISNHLYFYWYRQILGQKVEFLVSFYNNEISEKSEIFDDQFSVERPDGSNFTLKIRSTKLEDSAMYFCASQGGQRPSGANVLTFGAGSRLTVL.

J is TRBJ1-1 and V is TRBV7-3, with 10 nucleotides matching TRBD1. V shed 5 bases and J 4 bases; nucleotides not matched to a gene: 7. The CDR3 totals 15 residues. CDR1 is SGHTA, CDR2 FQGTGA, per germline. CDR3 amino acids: CASSPGTGASTEAFF. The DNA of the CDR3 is TGTGCCAGCAGCCCAGGGACAGGGGCTAGCACTGAAGCTTTCTTT.

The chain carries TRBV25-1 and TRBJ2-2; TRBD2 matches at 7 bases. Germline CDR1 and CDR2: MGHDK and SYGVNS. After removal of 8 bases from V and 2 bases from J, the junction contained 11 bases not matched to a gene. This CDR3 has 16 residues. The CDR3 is CASGSGGSRNTGELFF. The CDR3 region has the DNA TGTGCCAGCGGTTCGGGCGGGAGTCGAAACACCGGGGAGCTGTTTTTT.

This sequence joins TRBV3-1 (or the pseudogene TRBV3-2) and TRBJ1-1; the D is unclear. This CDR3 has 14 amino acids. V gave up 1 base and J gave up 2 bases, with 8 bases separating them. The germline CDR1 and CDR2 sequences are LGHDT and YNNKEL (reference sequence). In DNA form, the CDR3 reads TGTGCCAGCAGCCAAGCGGTCCGAAACACTGAAGCTTTCTTT. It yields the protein CASSQAVRNTEAFF.

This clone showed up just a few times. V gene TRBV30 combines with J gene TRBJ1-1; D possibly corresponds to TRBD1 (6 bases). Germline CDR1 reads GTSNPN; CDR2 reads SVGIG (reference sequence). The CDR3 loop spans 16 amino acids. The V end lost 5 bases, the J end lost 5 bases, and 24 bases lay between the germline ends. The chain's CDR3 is CAWCRGLSDSLTEAFF. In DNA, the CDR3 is TGTGCCTGGTGCAGGGGCCTCAGCGACTCCTTGACTGAAGCTTTCTTT.

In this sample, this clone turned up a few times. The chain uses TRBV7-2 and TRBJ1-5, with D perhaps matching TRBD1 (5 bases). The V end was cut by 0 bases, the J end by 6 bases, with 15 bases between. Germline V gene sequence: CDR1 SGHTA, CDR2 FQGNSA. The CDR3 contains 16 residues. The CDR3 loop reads CASSLAGQGGGQPQHF. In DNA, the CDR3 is TGTGCCAGCAGCTTAGCTGGGCAGGGAGGCGGTCAGCCCCAGCATTTT.

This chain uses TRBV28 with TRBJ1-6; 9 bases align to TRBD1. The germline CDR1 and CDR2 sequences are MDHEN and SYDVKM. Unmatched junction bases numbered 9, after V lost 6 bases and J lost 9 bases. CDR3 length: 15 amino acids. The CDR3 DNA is TGTGCCAGCAGCTGGCCCGGGACAGGGAGTTCACCCCTCCACTTT. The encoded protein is CASSWPGTGSSPLHF.

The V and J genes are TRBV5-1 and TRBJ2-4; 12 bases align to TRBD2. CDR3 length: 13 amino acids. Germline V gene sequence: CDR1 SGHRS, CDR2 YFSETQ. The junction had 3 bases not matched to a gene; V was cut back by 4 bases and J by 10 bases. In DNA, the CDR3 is TGCGCCAGCAGCGAAGGGACTAGCGGGATTCAGTACTTC. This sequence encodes CASSEGTSGIQYF.

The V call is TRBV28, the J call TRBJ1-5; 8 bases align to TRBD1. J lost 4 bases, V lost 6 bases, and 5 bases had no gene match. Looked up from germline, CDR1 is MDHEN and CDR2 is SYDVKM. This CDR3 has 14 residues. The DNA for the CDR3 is TGTGCCAGCAGGTTCTGGACAGGGAATCAGCCCCAGCATTTT. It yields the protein CASRFWTGNQPQHF.

The CDR3 nucleotides read TGTGCCAGCGGCCGGGGACAGCTCTCCTACGAGCAGTACTTC. This encodes CASGRGQLSYEQYF. V usage is TRBV9 and J usage is TRBJ2-7; 7 nucleotides line up with TRBD1. CDR1 and CDR2 (germline): SGDLS, YYNGEE. CDR3 length equals 14 residues. V shed 7 bases, J shed 0 bases, and the junction held 7 bases outside the gene matches.

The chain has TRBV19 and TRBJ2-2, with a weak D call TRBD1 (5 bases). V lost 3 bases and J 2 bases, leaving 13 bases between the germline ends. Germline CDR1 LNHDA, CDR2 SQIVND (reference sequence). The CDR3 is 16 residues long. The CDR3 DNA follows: TGTGCCAGTAGTATCTGGGCAGGGCTCAACACCGGGGAGCTGTTTTTT. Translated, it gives CASSIWAGLNTGELFF.

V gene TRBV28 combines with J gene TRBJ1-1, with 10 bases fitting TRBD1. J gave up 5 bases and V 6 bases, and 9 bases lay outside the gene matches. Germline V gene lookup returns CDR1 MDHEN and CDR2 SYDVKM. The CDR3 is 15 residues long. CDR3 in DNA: TGTGCCAGCAGGGTGCAGACAGGGGGCTTAACTGAAGCTTTCTTT. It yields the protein CASRVQTGGLTEAFF.

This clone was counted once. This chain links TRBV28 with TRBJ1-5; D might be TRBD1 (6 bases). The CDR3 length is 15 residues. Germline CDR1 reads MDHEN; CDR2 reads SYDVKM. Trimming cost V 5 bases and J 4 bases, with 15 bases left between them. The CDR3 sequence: CASSTQGRINQPQHF. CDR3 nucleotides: TGTGCCAGCAGTACACAGGGTAGGATTAATCAGCCCCAGCATTTT. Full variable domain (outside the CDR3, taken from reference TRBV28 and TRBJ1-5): DVKVTQSSRYLVKRTGEKVFLECVQDMDHENMFWYRQDPGLGLRLIYFSYDVKMKEKGDIPEGYSVSREKKERFSLILESASTNQTSMYLCASSTQGRINQPQHFGDGTRLSIL.